This TCR beta chain stems from a study of blood T cell repertoires in COVID-19. Study as a whole: In each case, the material was cDNA or gDNA derived from T cells, B-cell-depleted T cells, or PBMCs.

Original methodology: Scientists estimated how many nucleated cells there were by amplifying reference gene primers. Sequenced by immunoSEQ multiplex PCR; TCRdb stores in-frame clones only, minus some. V and J calls and clone size come straight from that table; D and trimming were deduced from the DNA. There are about 65,000 clones in the sample; approximately 78% occur only once, and 14% to 15% lies in the top ten. This clone was found a few times. This CDR3 has 13 residues. The germline V and J ends were trimmed by 1 base and 2 bases, with 3 bases remaining between them. Germline CDR1 and CDR2: LGHDT and YNNKEL (reference sequence).

The sequence was obtained from an elderly man with acute or convalescent COVID-19. The sample was peripheral blood. The chain employs TRBV3-1 (or the pseudogene TRBV3-2) and TRBJ1-3; D gene ambiguous. The CDR3 sequence: CASSQGAGNTIYF. The CDR3 DNA reads as TGTGCCAGCAGCCAAGGAGCTGGAAACACCATATATTTT.